One sample yielded the 22 T cell receptor beta chains listed below, sequenced in a study of molecular identifiers for immune sequencing clone quantification. TCRdb re-called the PCR reads with MiXCR, one entry per CDR3 protein. The data contain approximately 590,000 distinct CDR3 sequences, about 25% of them singletons. The sequencing sample was made of naive CD8+ T cells from blood, with Jurkat cell RNA spiked in. Subset meaning: FACS-sorted CD8+CD4-CCR7+CD45RA+ naive T cells. These receptors were collected from a human donor in good health. Some libraries in this study had Jurkat cell RNA spiked in.

This clonotype was found a few times. V usage is TRBV23-1 and J usage is TRBJ1-4; no definite D call. TRBV23-1 falls under the ORF class, with uncertain function. The CDR3 loop spans 15 amino acids. The V end was cut by 1 base, the J end by 0 bases, with 6 bases between. The CDR3 DNA follows: TGCGCCAGCAGTCAATTTAGGCCAACTAATGAAAAACTGTTTTTT. It specifies CASSQFRPTNEKLFF.

The V call is TRBV27, the J call TRBJ2-7; TRBD2 matches 10 bases. The CDR3 has 15 residues. Losses at the gene ends were 3 bases for V and 0 bases for J; bases not matched to a gene: 2. In germline, CDR1 is MNHEY, CDR2 SMNVEV (reference sequence). The chain's CDR3 is CASSFSSGSSYEQYF. DNA for the CDR3: TGTGCCAGCAGTTTTTCTAGCGGGAGCTCCTACGAGCAGTACTTC.

In regard to this clonotype: Its ends do not fully match the called genes, so a read error is possible. J is TRBJ1-1 and V is TRBV5-6; 10 bases align to TRBD1. This CDR3 has 14 amino acids. Germline CDR1 is SGHDT and CDR2 is YYEEEE. The CDR3 protein is CVSSWDRGNTEAFF. The CDR3 DNA reads as TGTGTCAGCAGCTGGGACAGGGGGAACACTGAAGCTTTCTTT.

This clonotype occurred many times. V gene TRBV20-1 combines with J gene TRBJ1-2; D is undetermined. Trimming pared 2 bases from V and 1 base from J, leaving 8 bases between. CDR3 size: 13 residues. Germline V lookup: CDR1 DFQATT, CDR2 SNEGSKA (reference sequence). The CDR3 nucleotides are TGCAGTGCTAGATCGGAGTATAACTATGGCTACACCTTC. As protein: CSARSEYNYGYTF.

The chain is built from TRBV3-1 and TRBJ1-2; the D is unclear. The germline V gene has CDR1 LGHDT and CDR2 YNNKEL (reference sequence). V lost 5 bases to trimming and J lost 2 bases, with 12 bases between them. The CDR3 is 14 residues long. This CDR3 is CASSSTGLNYGYTF. CDR3 nucleotides: TGTGCCAGCAGCTCTACCGGGCTCAACTATGGCTACACCTTC.

Regarding this clonotype: A read error may explain this, as a much larger clone is one base away. This chain joins TRBV6-6 and TRBJ2-5; 8 bases agree with TRBD2. J was trimmed by 9 bases and V by 5 bases; bases with no gene match: 14. Looked up from germline, CDR1 is MNHNY and CDR2 is SVGAGI (reference sequence). The CDR3 runs 15 residues. CDR3 DNA: TGTGCCAGCAGTCCCCACTCGGGGGGGAAGGAGGCCCAGTACTTC. Protein product: CASSPHSGGKEAQYF.

This clonotype was seen many times. The rearrangement uses TRBV5-4 and TRBJ2-7; D perhaps matches TRBD1 (6 bases). V shed 4 bases and J shed 4 bases, with 12 bases lying between them. Germline values: CDR1 SGHNT, CDR2 YYREEE (reference sequence). This CDR3 has 13 amino acids. Written as DNA, the CDR3 is TGTGCCAGCAGCCACGACAGGTCTTACGAGCAGTACTTC. This encodes CASSHDRSYEQYF. Based on the CDR3 plus reference TRBV5-4 and TRBJ2-7, the full variable domain is ETGVTQSPTHLIKTRGQQVTLRCSSQSGHNTVSWYQQALGQGPQFIFQYYREEENGRGNFPPRFSGLQFPNYSSELNVNALELDDSALYLCASSHDRSYEQYFGPGTRLTVT.

V is TRBV7-9 and J is TRBJ2-1, with D unresolved. Germline V gene data show CDR1 as SEHNR and CDR2 as FQNEAQ (reference sequence). The CDR3 length is 14 residues. V lost 7 bases and J 3 bases, leaving 13 bases between the germline ends. DNA for the CDR3: TGTGCCAGCAACCCTAAACAGAACTACAATGAGCAGTTCTTC. Its protein is CASNPKQNYNEQFF. Full variable domain (rest looked up from reference TRBV7-9 and TRBJ2-1): DTGVSQNPRHKITKRGQNVTFRCDPISEHNRLYWYRQTLGQGPEFLTYFQNEAQLEKSRLLSDRFSAERPKGSFSTLEIQRTEQGDSAMYLCASNPKQNYNEQFFGPGTRLTVL.

This clonotype was observed many times. The chain is built from TRBV30 and TRBJ2-7, with D perhaps TRBD1 (7 bases). Germline V gene sequence: CDR1 GTSNPN, CDR2 SVGIG (reference sequence). The ends were cut back, 5 bases at V and 6 bases at J, with 14 bases in the middle. This CDR3 spans 12 amino acids. The CDR3 DNA reads TGTGCCTGGGATCCCCAGGGGGGCGAGCAGTACTTC. Translated: CAWDPQGGEQYF.

Concerning this clonotype: Given the absence of the conserved phenylalanine or tryptophan at the CDR3 end, a read error is likely. This chain joins TRBV7-3 and TRBJ1-3; no clear D. This CDR3 has 14 amino acids. From germline, CDR1 is SGHTA and CDR2 FQGTGA. Trimming shortened V by 3 bases and J by 0 bases, and 6 bases separated the two germline ends. This chain's CDR3 is CASSFPSSGNTIYL. The CDR3 nucleotides read TGTGCCAGCAGCTTCCCCAGCTCTGGAAACACCATATATCTT.

In the case of this clonotype: Its ends do not fully match the called genes, so a read error is possible. The chain combines TRBV7-9 with TRBJ2-7; D remains unclear. The V gene's germline CDR1 is SEHNR and CDR2 FQNEAQ (reference sequence). The CDR3 loop spans 16 amino acids. CDR3 sequence reads: CVSSSNKVQSSYEQYF. CDR3 nucleotides: TGTGTCAGCAGCTCAAATAAGGTACAGAGCTCCTACGAGCAGTACTTC.

This clonotype was counted only a few times. The chain is built from TRBV2 and TRBJ1-4; D uncertain. The CDR3 runs 15 residues. V dropped 3 bases and J dropped 6 bases, with 14 bases sitting between them. CDR1 is SNHLY, CDR2 FYNNEI, per germline. The CDR3 DNA reads as TGTGCCAGCAGTGATGGGAAGGGAGGATATGAAAAACTGTTTTTT. The encoded protein is CASSDGKGGYEKLFF.

This clonotype appeared a few times. The genes are TRBV5-1 and TRBJ2-7, with D possibly matching TRBD1 (5 bases). Germline V gene sequence: CDR1 SGHRS, CDR2 YFSETQ. The CDR3 is 14 amino acids. V dropped 0 bases and J dropped 6 bases, with 13 bases sitting between them. The CDR3 DNA reads TGCGCCAGCAGCTTGGCGTTAGGGGCTGTCGAGCAGTACTTC. Protein product: CASSLALGAVEQYF.

The chain uses TRBV18 and TRBJ2-7, with 8 bases identical to TRBD2. Germline lookup yields CDR1 KGHSH and CDR2 LQKENI. Unmatched junction bases numbered 11, after V lost 6 bases and J lost 4 bases. The CDR3 runs to 15 residues. The CDR3 spells CASSPVTSGKYEQYF. DNA of the CDR3: TGTGCCAGCTCCCCCGTTACTAGCGGAAAGTACGAGCAGTACTTC.

The J gene is TRBJ2-7, the V gene TRBV14, with D perhaps matching TRBD1 or TRBD2 (5 bases each). V lost 7 bases and J 3 bases, leaving 25 bases between the germline ends. The germline CDR1 and CDR2 sequences are SGHDN and FVKESK. The length of the CDR3 is 17 residues. CDR3: CASIQHVVEGTSYEQYF. As DNA, the CDR3 is TGTGCCAGCATCCAGCACGTGGTAGAGGGGACCAGCTACGAGCAGTACTTC. Variable domain in full (rest from reference TRBV14 and TRBJ2-7): EAGVTQFPSHSVIEKGQTVTLRCDPISGHDNLYWYRRVMGKEIKFLLHFVKESKQDESGMPNNRFLAERTGGTYSTLKVQPAELEDSGVYFCASIQHVVEGTSYEQYFGPGTRLTVT.

The rearrangement uses TRBV27 and TRBJ2-1, with D possibly being TRBD1 (6 bases). Between the trimmed V and J ends, which lost 4 bases and 2 bases, there was a span of 15 bases. Germline loops: CDR1 MNHEY, CDR2 SMNVEV (reference sequence). There are 16 residues in the CDR3. The CDR3 loop is CASSSTSGVTYNEQFF. The CDR3 nucleotides are TGTGCCAGCAGTTCAACATCAGGGGTAACCTACAATGAGCAGTTCTTC.

This clonotype was counted ten times or more. The V call is TRBV21-1, the J call TRBJ2-7; the D call TRBD2 from the table was never checked on the DNA. TRBV21-1 is flagged as a pseudogene. CDR3 length: 16 amino acids. The CDR3, as DNA: TGTGCCAGCAGCAAAATGGGGAAGCGGGACCGGAACGAGCAGTACTTC. Residues: CASSKMGKRDRNEQYF.

Worth noting for this clonotype: This clone may be a read error of a much larger clone one base away. This chain joins TRBV28 and TRBJ2-4, with unresolved D. V lost 8 bases and J lost 8, with 19 bases in between. Germline loops: CDR1 MDHEN, CDR2 SYDVKM. There are 14 residues in the CDR3. The CDR3 DNA reads as TGTGCCAGCGGGGTCGTGGGGTCAGTGGACATTCAGTACTTC. Residues: CASGVVGSVDIQYF. The entire variable domain, with the rest obtained from reference TRBV28 and TRBJ2-4, is as follows: DVKVTQSSRYLVKRTGEKVFLECVQDMDHENMFWYRQDPGLGLRLIYFSYDVKMKEKGDIPEGYSVSREKKERFSLILESASTNQTSMYLCASGVVGSVDIQYFGAGTRLSVL.

Only one count was recorded for this clonotype. This may be a read error: a much more frequent sequence differs by one nucleotide. The J gene is TRBJ2-7, the V gene TRBV6-5; D is possibly TRBD2 (6 bases). V was clipped by 2 bases and J by 7 bases, with 12 bases between them. This CDR3 has 13 residues. Looked up from germline, CDR1 is MNHEY and CDR2 is SVGAGI. The CDR3 sequence is CASSYDRAGEQYF. The CDR3 DNA reads as TGTGCCAGCAGTTACGACCGGGCGGGGGAGCAGTACTTC.

This sequence joins TRBV19 and TRBJ1-6; D remains ambiguous. CDR1 LNHDA and CDR2 SQIVND come from the germline V gene (reference sequence). The germline V and J ends were trimmed by 5 bases and 5 bases, with 1 base remaining between them. The CDR3 has 11 amino acids. CDR3 sequence (DNA): TGTGCCAGTAGTGATAATTCACCCCTCCACTTT. This gives the protein CASSDNSPLHF.

This clonotype was seen a handful of times. This rearrangement joins TRBV4-3 to TRBJ1-4; 8 positions match TRBD1. The CDR3 has 16 residues. Germline CDR1 LGHNA, CDR2 YSLEER. V was pared by 0 bases and J by 7 bases, with 7 bases of the junction left unmatched. The CDR3 DNA reads TGCGCCAGCAGCCAAGATCGGACAGGGTACGCTGAAAAACTGTTTTTT. It is translated as CASSQDRTGYAEKLFF.

Worth noting for this clonotype: One base away lies a much larger clone, so this may be a sequencing read error. V and J are TRBV20-1 and TRBJ2-3, with 8 positions matching TRBD2. The CDR3 contains 18 residues. The V gene's germline CDR1 is DFQATT and CDR2 SNEGSKA (reference sequence). The CDR3 sequence: CSAQGGLAGLPDTGTQYF. The DNA for the CDR3 is TGCAGTGCCCAAGGGGGGCTAGCGGGTTTACCAGACACAGGTACGCAGTATTTT.